This section outlines one T cell receptor beta chain sequence together with its context. The data were obtained in a study of OX40 agonist ivuxolimab in advanced cancers. Turning to the study itself: Ivuxolimab, an antibody acting as an agonist of OX40 (CD134), was used to treat patients. Dose-escalation patients suffered from hepatocellular carcinoma, melanoma, renal cell or head and neck cancer.

Sequenced by immunoSEQ multiplex PCR; TCRdb stores in-frame clones only, minus some. Among over 10,000 clones listed, about 68% were seen once. On cycle 4 day 1 and cycle 7 day 1, as well as at baseline, blood was sampled. The sample here was CD4+ or CD8+ T cells sorted from blood, taken in a trial of the OX40 agonist ivuxolimab. The source is an adult with an advanced solid tumor such as melanoma, head and neck, liver or kidney cancer.

CDR3 amino acids: CASSPPGPEQYF. The DNA for the CDR3 is TGCGCCAGCAGCCCTCCTGGCCCCGAGCAGTACTTC. This chain links TRBV4-1 with TRBJ2-7; D remains unclear. CDR3 length: 12 residues. CDR1 is MGHRA, CDR2 YSYEKL, per germline. The germline V and J ends were trimmed by 4 bases and 6 bases, with 10 bases remaining between them.